The 25 T cell receptor beta chains given below trace back to one sample, sequenced in a study of vaccination effects on CD4 cells after COVID-19. Their antigens remain unidentified. Repertoires were generated with immunoSEQ multiplex PCR, while TCRdb's copy carries only in-frame clones and drops some. The table lists 20,000 to 30,000 clones, approximately 69% of them singletons. Sequencing followed a ViraFEST assay step that expanded antigen-specific CD4+ T cells with viral peptide pools. The culture ran for 10 days before CD4+ T cells were isolated. The person acquired a PCR-confirmed SARS-CoV-2 infection between March and December 2020. Sequencing was performed on CD4+ T cells from PBMCs cultured with SARS-CoV-2 spike peptides, taken before COVID-19 vaccination. The source of these receptors is a human donor who had a prior SARS-CoV-2 infection.

The chain links TRBV6-2 or TRBV6-3 to TRBJ1-5; D not certain. V was cut by 4 bases and J by 0 bases, with 13 bases left in between. CDR1 is MNHEY and CDR2 is SVGEGT in the germline V gene. The CDR3 runs to 16 residues. The DNA of the CDR3 is TGTGCCAGCAGTTCTCTCCAGAGGAGTAGCAATCAGCCCCAGCATTTT. Translation gives CASSSLQRSSNQPQHF.

The rearrangement joins TRBV30 to TRBJ1-1; tentative D call: TRBD1 (6 bases). CDR1 is GTSNPN, CDR2 SVGIG, per germline (reference sequence). The length of the CDR3 is 13 residues. The V and J ends lost 5 bases and 0 bases respectively, with 10 bases between them. CDR3: CAWAGDLNTEAFF. As DNA, the CDR3 is TGTGCCTGGGCAGGGGACCTGAACACTGAAGCTTTCTTT.

J is TRBJ2-1 and V is TRBV7-2, with D tentatively TRBD1 (5 bases). The germline V gene encodes CDR1 SGHTA and CDR2 FQGNSA. The CDR3 covers 15 residues. Trimming took off 5 bases at V and 3 bases at J, with 14 bases between the two ends. This CDR3 is CASSQTGQNYNEQFF. CDR3 nucleotides: TGTGCCAGCAGCCAGACCGGACAAAACTACAATGAGCAGTTCTTC.

This clone has a handful of counts. The chain joins TRBV18 to TRBJ2-7, with 11 bases identical to TRBD1. The CDR3 spans 15 residues. The germline gives CDR1 KGHSH, CDR2 LQKENI. V shed 3 bases and J 6 bases; nucleotides not matched to a gene: 7. This CDR3 is CASSPTGQGGGEQYF. The CDR3 DNA follows: TGTGCCAGCTCACCCACGGGACAGGGGGGCGGCGAGCAGTACTTC.

This clone came up a few times. J is TRBJ2-7 and V is TRBV11-2; the D gene is possibly TRBD2 (6 bases). Germline V gene data show CDR1 as SGHAT and CDR2 as FQNNGV. Trimming shortened V by 8 bases and J by 3 bases, and 14 bases separated the two germline ends. The length of the CDR3 is 13 residues. The CDR3: CASSNRRDYEQYF. The CDR3 DNA reads as TGTGCCAGCTCTAATAGGAGGGACTACGAGCAGTACTTC.

V and J are TRBV27 and TRBJ2-3, with 11 bases aligning to TRBD2. This CDR3 has 16 amino acids. Per germline, CDR1 MNHEY and CDR2 SMNVEV (reference sequence). With V trimmed by 7 bases and J by 5 bases, 11 bases remained unmatched. CDR3 DNA sequence: TGTGCCAGCAATAAACGTAGCGGGGGGGCCCAAGATACGCAGTATTTT. Translating gives CASNKRSGGAQDTQYF.

The J gene is TRBJ2-1, the V gene TRBV6-2 or TRBV6-3, with D tentatively TRBD2 (6 bases). The V end lost 5 bases, the J end lost 0 bases, and 11 bases lay between the germline ends. CDR3 length: 15 residues. Germline V gene sequence: CDR1 MNHEY, CDR2 SVGEGT. The CDR3 bases are TGTGCCAGCAGTACGGGACTCCACTCCTACAATGAGCAGTTCTTC. This translates into CASSTGLHSYNEQFF.

The V gene is TRBV21-1, the J gene TRBJ2-1; TRBD1 is the table's D call and was not checked against the DNA. TRBV21-1 is termed a pseudogene. CDR3 size: 15 residues. CDR3 in amino acids: CASSNFPHIDNEQFF. The CDR3 bases are TGTGCCAGCAGCAATTTTCCACATATCGACAATGAGCAGTTCTTC.

This clone was seen a few times. The V gene is TRBV5-1, the J gene TRBJ2-3, with D tentatively TRBD1 (5 bases). The CDR3 has 13 amino acids. Germline CDR1 and CDR2: SGHRS and YFSETQ. Deletions cut 3 bases from V and 6 bases from J, with 11 bases between. The CDR3 protein is CASSSRGADTQYF. The CDR3 DNA reads TGCGCCAGCAGCTCAAGGGGTGCGGATACGCAGTATTTT.

The V and J genes are TRBV24-1 and TRBJ2-1; D is ambiguous. CDR1 is KGHDR, CDR2 SFDVKD, per germline. With 4 bases removed from V and 12 bases from J, the gap between germline ends came to 15 bases. The CDR3 covers 13 residues. CDR3 residues: CATSENVSPRQFF. Here the CDR3 DNA reads TGTGCCACCAGTGAGAATGTTAGCCCTCGGCAGTTCTTC.

A few counts support this clone. The chain carries TRBV4-2 and TRBJ2-2; no clear D gene. V lost 0 bases and J lost 2, with 7 bases in between. CDR1 and CDR2 from the germline V gene are LGHNA and YNFKEQ. The CDR3 has 15 residues. The CDR3 sequence: CASSQDGRNTGELFF. The CDR3 DNA reads TGTGCCAGCAGCCAAGATGGCAGAAACACCGGGGAGCTGTTTTTT.

J is TRBJ2-7 and V is TRBV4-2; 13 nucleotides align to TRBD2. V trimming: 5 bases; J trimming: 4 bases; junction bases outside the gene matches: 8. CDR1 and CDR2 (germline): LGHNA, YNFKEQ. The CDR3 is 16 residues long. The CDR3 here is CASSYTSGRAGYEQYF. CDR3 bases: TGTGCCAGCAGCTACACTAGCGGGAGGGCGGGGTACGAGCAGTACTTC.

The V call is TRBV27, the J call TRBJ2-7; D is undetermined. Per the germline V gene, CDR1 is MNHEY and CDR2 is SMNVEV (reference sequence). V shed 6 bases and J shed 7 bases, with 16 bases lying between them. The CDR3 totals 13 residues. The CDR3 region is CASSAGPRREQYF. In nucleotides, the CDR3 is TGTGCCAGCAGCGCCGGGCCACGCAGGGAGCAGTACTTC.

This clone was seen only a few times. The rearrangement uses TRBV5-6 and TRBJ2-3; D gene uncertain. Germline V gene sequence: CDR1 SGHDT, CDR2 YYEEEE. The V gene lost 7 bases and the J gene lost 2 bases, with 26 bases spanning the gap. CDR3 length equals 18 residues. This CDR3 reads CASLSRPLRWSFTDTQYF. The DNA of the CDR3 is TGTGCCAGCTTGAGTCGCCCTCTAAGGTGGAGTTTCACAGATACGCAGTATTTT. The full variable domain, rest sourced from reference TRBV5-6 and TRBJ2-3, is DAGVTQSPTHLIKTRGQQVTLRCSPKSGHDTVSWYQQALGQGPQFIFQYYEEEERQRGNFPDRFSGHQFPNYSSELNVNALLLGDSALYLCASLSRPLRWSFTDTQYFGPGTRLTVL.

The chain couples TRBV6-5 to TRBJ2-7; TRBD1 matches 10 bases. From germline, CDR1 is MNHEY and CDR2 SVGAGI. The CDR3 length is 15 residues. The J segment lost 3 bases and the V segment lost 5 bases, leaving 7 bases of the junction unmatched. The CDR3 sequence is CASSTLDRGVYEQYF. CDR3 in DNA: TGTGCCAGCAGTACCCTGGACAGGGGGGTCTACGAGCAGTACTTC.

Only a few counts were recorded for this clone. V usage is TRBV5-1 and J usage is TRBJ2-1, with D possibly TRBD1 on 9 matching bases. The CDR3 sequence is 15 residues long. CDR1 and CDR2 from the germline V gene are SGHRS and YFSETQ. Trimming cost V 7 bases and J 0 bases, with 14 bases left between them. CDR3 loop: CASRGGQGSYNEQFF. CDR3 DNA sequence: TGCGCCAGCCGGGGGGGACAGGGCTCCTACAATGAGCAGTTCTTC.

This clone was observed a single time. The chain carries TRBV18 and TRBJ2-6, with 9 bases matching TRBD2. J lost 2 bases, V lost 5 bases, and 10 bases had no gene match. Per germline, CDR1 KGHSH and CDR2 LQKENI. This CDR3 has 18 residues. CDR3 region: CASSILAGLRTGANVLTF. The CDR3 coding sequence is TGTGCCAGCTCAATACTAGCGGGCCTACGGACTGGGGCCAACGTCCTGACTTTC.

This chain uses TRBV3-1 (or the pseudogene TRBV3-2) with TRBJ2-5; D may match TRBD1 or TRBD2 (6 bases each). The CDR3 sequence is 15 residues long. The germline CDR1 and CDR2 sequences are LGHDT and YNNKEL (reference sequence). Trimming left V 4 bases short and J 7 bases short, with 19 bases between. CDR3 amino acids: CASSPIPGAGGTQYF. CDR3 coding DNA: TGTGCCAGCAGCCCCATCCCAGGGGCCGGGGGGACCCAGTACTTC.

This chain uses TRBV5-1 with TRBJ1-1, with TRBD1 as a possible D gene (6 bases). Germline CDR1 and CDR2: SGHRS and YFSETQ. The CDR3 extends over 14 amino acids. V was trimmed by 0 bases and J by 4 bases, leaving 10 bases between them. CDR3 amino acids: CASSLEQGFTEAFF. DNA for the CDR3: TGCGCCAGCAGCTTGGAACAGGGTTTCACTGAAGCTTTCTTT.

The rearrangement uses TRBV7-9 and TRBJ2-5; the match to TRBD2 covers 7 bases. This CDR3 has 16 amino acids. Unmatched junction bases numbered 13, after V lost 5 bases and J lost 4 bases. CDR1 and CDR2 from the germline V gene are SEHNR and FQNEAQ (reference sequence). The CDR3 loop reads CASSPYLAVPGETQYF. CDR3 in DNA: TGTGCCAGCAGCCCCTACCTAGCGGTCCCGGGAGAGACCCAGTACTTC.

This clone was found a few times. It is unclear where the CDR3 begins or ends on the DNA, so no DNA is shown, and the CDR3 is as TCRdb lists it. This chain uses TRBV9 with TRBJ2-1; the DNA was not compared with TRBD2, the D call given in the table. The germline gives CDR1 SGDLS, CDR2 YYNGEE. The CDR3 extends over 13 residues, inclusive of both ends. The CDR3 spells CASSVATGTSPFF.

V usage is TRBV6-1 and J usage is TRBJ1-1, with unresolved D. Germline V CDR1 and CDR2: MNHNS, SASEGT. V was trimmed by 7 bases and J by 1 base, leaving 10 bases between them. The CDR3 runs 13 residues. In DNA, the CDR3 is TGTGCCAGCATCCCTTCGTCGAACACTGAAGCTTTCTTT. This sequence encodes CASIPSSNTEAFF.

This clone has more than one count but fewer than ten. V gene TRBV5-1 combines with J gene TRBJ2-7; TRBD1 matches at 9 bases. Germline V CDR1 and CDR2: SGHRS, YFSETQ. The CDR3 totals 14 residues. The J segment lost 2 bases and the V segment lost 4 bases, leaving 4 bases of the junction unmatched. The CDR3 DNA follows: TGCGCCAGCAGCGCACAGGGGGCTACCTACGAGCAGTACTTC. It is translated as CASSAQGATYEQYF.

CDR3 residues: CASSAGQLSYNEQFF. The DNA of the CDR3 is TGTGCCAGCAGCGCGGGACAGCTCTCCTACAATGAGCAGTTCTTC. The rearrangement links TRBV5-4 to TRBJ2-1; possible D gene TRBD1, 7 bases. CDR3 length: 15 amino acids. V was clipped by 4 bases and J by 0 bases, with 11 bases between them. CDR1 is SGHNT, CDR2 YYREEE, per germline (reference sequence).

The V gene is TRBV7-9, the J gene TRBJ2-7; 10 nucleotides match TRBD1. Looked up from germline, CDR1 is SEHNR and CDR2 is FQNEAQ (reference sequence). The CDR3 is 13 amino acids. The V gene end was trimmed by 5 bases and the J gene end by 5 bases; junction bases not matched to a gene: 3. This CDR3 is CASSRDRGHEQYF. DNA for the CDR3: TGTGCCAGCAGCCGAGACAGGGGGCACGAGCAGTACTTC.